The 15 T cell receptor beta chains below come from one sample, sequenced in a study of T cells in Graves' hyperthyroidism and ophthalmopathy (dated by TCRdb to between 2018 and 2020). Library method: multiplex PCR. TCRdb names Illumina HiSeq 2000 as the instrument used. Amplification of TCR beta CDR3 regions was carried out from RNA transcripts. For the first round of RT-PCR on the TCR CDR3, the HTBI primer set was used together with the Qiagen OneStep RT-PCR kit. The raw public reads went through TCRdb reprocessing: fastp at Q25, MiXCR clone calling, in-frame beta chains kept. Every entry covers one CDR3 protein and lists the most common genes and DNA from its rows. In this sample the table shows almost 600,000 distinct CDR3 sequences, 11% to 15% of which occur a single time. In total, the top ten clones hold 4.5% to 6% of the sample. The sequenced material came from blood. The receptor set was obtained from a woman younger than 45 with Graves' hyperthyroidism that later progressed to Graves' ophthalmopathy.

The chain carries TRBV7-3 and TRBJ2-7; 7 positions match TRBD2. The CDR3 extends over 16 amino acids. CDR1 and CDR2 from the germline V gene are SGHTA and FQGTGA. The trim removed 6 bases at V and 0 bases at J, leaving 11 bases unmatched. CDR3 nucleotides: TGTGCCAGCAGGGGGGGGGTAGGCGGGAGCTCCTACGAGCAGTACTTC. It specifies CASRGGVGGSSYEQYF.

The rearrangement joins TRBV19 to TRBJ2-6; no firm D call. Trimming removed 6 bases at V and 0 bases at J, with 6 bases between. Germline V gives CDR1 LNHDA, CDR2 SQIVND (reference sequence). This CDR3 spans 14 amino acids. As DNA, the CDR3 is TGTGCCAGTAGGGAAGACTCTGGGGCCAACGTCCTGACTTTC. Its translation is CASREDSGANVLTF.

This clonotype was observed many times. V gene TRBV24-1 combines with J gene TRBJ2-5, with D perhaps given as TRBD1 or TRBD2 (6 bases each). V lost 12 bases and J 2 bases, leaving 18 bases between the germline ends. CDR1 and CDR2 (germline): KGHDR, SFDVKD. CDR3 length equals 14 residues. The CDR3 reads CASSRGHPQETQYF. Here the CDR3 DNA reads TGTGCCTCCTCGCGGGGACATCCACAAGAGACCCAGTACTTC.

The chain uses TRBV10-1 and TRBJ2-1; D uncertain. Germline-derived CDR1 and CDR2 are WNHNN and SYGVQD (reference sequence). This CDR3 region has 13 residues. Trimming shortened V by 7 bases and J by 4 bases, and 11 bases separated the two germline ends. The CDR3, as DNA: TGCGCCAGCACTCCGGACGGGTACAATGAGCAGTTCTTC. It yields the protein CASTPDGYNEQFF.

This clonotype was seen a handful of times. The chain has TRBV6-1 and TRBJ2-7, with TRBD1 matching 7 bases. This CDR3 contains 16 residues. Germline V gives CDR1 MNHNS, CDR2 SASEGT. V was pared by 5 bases and J by 4 bases, with 14 bases of the junction left unmatched. This CDR3 is CASSSLPGQTTYEQYF. The CDR3 DNA is TGTGCCAGCAGTTCCCTTCCGGGACAGACAACTTACGAGCAGTACTTC.

This clonotype was observed a few times. The CDR3 DNA reads as TGTGCCAGCCGACGAGCGGGCCTCTCCTACGAGCAGTACTTC. It yields the protein CASRRAGLSYEQYF. The gene calls are TRBV12-3 or TRBV12-4 and TRBJ2-7; D possibly corresponds to TRBD2 (6 bases). This CDR3 spans 14 amino acids. The germline V and J ends were trimmed by 8 bases and 0 bases, with 14 bases remaining between them.

Many counts were recorded for this clonotype. The chain has TRBV13 and TRBJ2-7, with TRBD2 identical over 12 bases. Germline V gene lookup returns CDR1 PRHDT and CDR2 FYEKMQ (reference sequence). The length of the CDR3 is 19 residues. The ends lost 5 bases at V and 3 bases at J; junction bases unmatched: 17. This CDR3 reads CASSTRTSGIGQRSYEQYF. The CDR3, as DNA: TGTGCCAGCAGCACCCGGACTAGCGGGATCGGCCAGAGGAGCTACGAGCAGTACTTC.

This clonotype was seen many times. V usage is TRBV20-1 and J usage is TRBJ2-5; D remains unclear. The germline V and J ends were trimmed by 1 base and 5 bases, with 11 bases remaining between them. Per the germline V gene, CDR1 is DFQATT and CDR2 is SNEGSKA (reference sequence). CDR3 length equals 13 residues. CDR3 bases: TGCAGTGCTAGAGGAAGGACGGTCGAGACCCAGTACTTC. It codes for CSARGRTVETQYF.

This clonotype was counted a few times. The rearrangement links TRBV4-1 to TRBJ1-2, with D unresolved. The CDR3 spans 14 residues. The germline V gene encodes CDR1 MGHRA and CDR2 YSYEKL. Trimming removed 4 bases from V and 8 bases from J, with 17 bases in between. The CDR3 is CASSPNGPLKGYTF. CDR3 coding DNA: TGCGCCAGCAGCCCCAACGGGCCATTGAAAGGCTACACCTTC.

This clonotype was seen a handful of times. The chain couples TRBV24-1 to TRBJ1-5; D is undetermined. Germline CDR1 and CDR2: KGHDR and SFDVKD. The CDR3 totals 14 residues. Trimming took off 5 bases at V and 2 bases at J, with 9 bases between the two ends. CDR3 amino acids: CATSARGGNQPQHF. CDR3 bases: TGTGCCACCAGTGCCCGTGGGGGCAATCAGCCCCAGCATTTT.

The J gene is TRBJ2-3, the V gene TRBV12-3 or TRBV12-4; TRBD2 agrees at 12 bases. This CDR3 contains 22 residues. V trimming: 4 bases; J trimming: 0 bases; junction bases outside the gene matches: 20. CDR3: CASSSGHPSGRASPASTDTQYF. The CDR3 DNA reads as TGTGCCAGCAGTTCCGGACACCCTAGCGGGAGGGCCAGTCCTGCTAGCACAGATACGCAGTATTTT.

This clonotype appeared many times. The chain combines TRBV12-3 or TRBV12-4 with TRBJ2-5; 8 nucleotides agree with TRBD1. V dropped 2 bases and J dropped 5; count of bases not matched to a gene: 13. CDR3 length: 17 amino acids. CDR3: CASSLRQGSFRRETQYF. The CDR3 region has the DNA TGTGCCAGCAGTTTAAGACAGGGGAGCTTTCGGCGGGAGACCCAGTACTTC.

This clonotype was recorded many times. The chain links TRBV12-3 or TRBV12-4 to TRBJ2-5; D is possibly TRBD2 (6 bases). V was cut by 6 bases and J by 0 bases, with 11 bases left in between. CDR3 length: 14 amino acids. In nucleotides, the CDR3 is TGTGCCAGCAGGGAATTAGCGGACCAAGAGACCCAGTACTTC. Its translation: CASRELADQETQYF.

V and J are TRBV4-1 and TRBJ1-2; TRBD1 matches 10 bases. V was clipped by 0 bases and J by 6 bases; unmatched bases: 4. The CDR3 runs to 15 residues. CDR1 and CDR2 (germline): MGHRA, YSYEKL. The CDR3 here is CASSQEDRGFHGYTF. CDR3 coding DNA: TGCGCCAGCAGCCAAGAGGACAGGGGGTTCCATGGCTACACCTTC.

This clonotype was seen many times. The chain uses TRBV5-1 and TRBJ2-1; TRBD2 aligns across 8 bases. The CDR3 sequence is 15 residues long. Trimming cost V 0 bases and J 8 bases; bases outside gene matches: 7. Per germline, CDR1 SGHRS and CDR2 YFSETQ. The CDR3 region has the DNA TGCGCCAGCAGCTTGGTGGTAGCGGGACCCGATGAGCAGTTCTTC. It codes for CASSLVVAGPDEQFF.